This T cell receptor beta chain was sequenced during a study of T-cell memory formation after mild COVID-19. At the level of the study: Clustering of TCRs was largely donor specific.

Germline CDR1 LGHDT, CDR2 YNNKEL (reference sequence). The CDR3 spans 13 residues. Trimming left V 1 base short and J 7 bases short, with 10 bases between. Findings of the study overall: The appearance of some responding clones in pre-infection memory suggested that cross-reactive memory joined. Contracting clones from day 15 to 85 showed balanced CD4/CD8; later expanders favored CD4+.

The authors produced TCR alpha and TCR beta cDNA libraries with sample barcodes and UMIs by 5'RACE using constant-segment primers. TCRdb fed the 5' RACE reads into MiXCR, producing one record per CDR3 protein. The sample records some 150,000 distinct CDR3 sequences, roughly a fifth being singletons. A note on this clonotype: Its target is not known.

This chain links TRBV3-1 with TRBJ1-2; D gene uncertain. This clonotype was obtained from an adult woman who had mild COVID-19 (a few samples of this study predate the infection). Cell type and time point are not known. The sequencing sample was made of PBMCs or a T cell subset sorted from them (not recorded which). The CDR3, as DNA: TGTGCCAGCAGCCAAGGGGTCCCACTTGGCTACACCTTC. Translating gives CASSQGVPLGYTF.